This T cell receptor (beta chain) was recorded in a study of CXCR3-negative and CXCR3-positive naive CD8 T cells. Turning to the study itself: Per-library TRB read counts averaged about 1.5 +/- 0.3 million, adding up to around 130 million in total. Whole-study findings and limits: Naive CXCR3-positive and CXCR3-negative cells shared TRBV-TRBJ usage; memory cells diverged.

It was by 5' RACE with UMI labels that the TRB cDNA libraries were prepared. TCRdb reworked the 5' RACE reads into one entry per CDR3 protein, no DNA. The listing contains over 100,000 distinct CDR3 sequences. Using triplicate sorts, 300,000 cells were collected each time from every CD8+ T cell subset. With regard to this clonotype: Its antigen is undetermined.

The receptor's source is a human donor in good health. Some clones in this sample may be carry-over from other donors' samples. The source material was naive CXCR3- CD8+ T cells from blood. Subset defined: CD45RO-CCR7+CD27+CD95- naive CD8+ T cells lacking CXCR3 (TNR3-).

The CDR3 reads CASSLGAPTYEQYF. The rearrangement links TRBV11-3 to TRBJ2-7; as DNA is missing, the TRBD1 call by TCRdb cannot be tested. Germline V CDR1 and CDR2: SGHNT, YENEEA. The CDR3 sequence is 14 residues long.